This TCR beta chain comes out of a study of long-term antiretroviral therapy in people with HIV. Study results and caveats: ART adherence, viral resistance and therapy changes were not recorded. An increase in diversity followed ART, yet levels stayed below transplant donor controls. Compared with controls, HIV repertoires showed narrower CDR3 length ranges.

About this clone itself: The antigen is undetermined.

The germline V gene has CDR1 SGHNT and CDR2 YYREEE (reference sequence). V was clipped by 6 bases and J by 1 base; unmatched bases: 5. The CDR3 is 14 amino acids. Inclusion required at least two post-ART and at least one pre-ART PBMC samples. Runs used v3.0 of the immunoSEQ assay and were done at survey level. Clones were read by immunoSEQ multiplex PCR, and TCRdb kept only the in-frame ones, dropping some. In the table there are around 12,000 clones, approximately 77% of which are singletons. V usage is TRBV5-4 and J usage is TRBJ2-5; 8 nucleotides line up with TRBD2. The receptor was isolated from a woman aged 40 to 55 with HIV. The sequencing used unsorted PBMCs, collected 0.5 years before starting antiretroviral therapy. CDR3 loop: CASMVAGIQETQYF. CDR3 nucleotide sequence: TGTGCCAGCATGGTAGCGGGGATCCAAGAGACCCAGTACTTC.